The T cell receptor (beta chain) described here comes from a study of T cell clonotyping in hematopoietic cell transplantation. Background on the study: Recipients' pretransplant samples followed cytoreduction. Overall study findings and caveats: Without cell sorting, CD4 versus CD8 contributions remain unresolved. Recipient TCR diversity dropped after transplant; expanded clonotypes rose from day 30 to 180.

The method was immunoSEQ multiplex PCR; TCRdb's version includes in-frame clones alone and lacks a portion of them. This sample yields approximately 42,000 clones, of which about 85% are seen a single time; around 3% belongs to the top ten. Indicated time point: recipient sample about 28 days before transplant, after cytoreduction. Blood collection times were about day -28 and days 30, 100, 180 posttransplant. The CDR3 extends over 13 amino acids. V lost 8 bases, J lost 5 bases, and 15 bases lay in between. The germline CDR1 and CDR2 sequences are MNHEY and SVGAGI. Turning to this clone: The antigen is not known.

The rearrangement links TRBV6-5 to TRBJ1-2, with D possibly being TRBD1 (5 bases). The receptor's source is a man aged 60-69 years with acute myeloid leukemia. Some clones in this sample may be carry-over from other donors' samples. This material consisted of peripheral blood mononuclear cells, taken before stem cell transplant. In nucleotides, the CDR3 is TGTGCCAGCCTACATCCTCGGGGGTATGGCTACACCTTC. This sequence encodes CASLHPRGYGYTF.